This T cell receptor (beta chain) appears in the sequencing data of a study of shared clonotypes between healthy human individuals. Background on the study: Each donor contributed plates that comprised three CD4 naive, three CD4 memory, two CD8 naive and one CD8 memory.

Several immunoSEQ 96-well plates shared each subset's DNA, each plate a replicate. The authors loaded roughly 200 ng DNA, 30,000 to 35,000 T cell genomes, into sorted-subset replicate PCRs. Profiled with immunoSEQ multiplex PCR; TCRdb holds only in-frame clones, not every one. The sample lists 550,000 to 700,000 clones, more than 70% occurring once. Trimming took 4 bases from V and 5 from J; bases not matched to a gene: 8. The V gene's germline CDR1 is SGHAT and CDR2 FQNNGV. The CDR3 spans 17 residues. The study enrolled healthy HIV-negative adults without recent acute infections or vaccinations as donors.

The receptor was derived from a woman younger than 45 in good health. The chain couples TRBV11-2 to TRBJ2-5, with 15 bases matching TRBD2. The sequenced sample was memory CD4+ T cells sorted from blood. The subset is: CD45RA-negative fraction. In DNA form, the CDR3 reads TGTGCCAGCAGCTCTGGGACTAGCGGGAGGCGCGGGGAGACCCAGTACTTC. Its protein is CASSSGTSGRRGETQYF.